This T cell receptor (beta chain) was found in a study of shared clonotypes between healthy human individuals. The data were produced by immunoSEQ multiplex PCR, yet TCRdb's version contains in-frame clones alone and is incomplete. The sample gives about 820,000 clones, approximately 92% of which show up once; around 24% is in the top ten. Germline CDR1 is SQVTM and CDR2 is ANQGSEA. With 1 base removed from V and 0 bases from J, the gap between germline ends came to 10 bases. CDR3 length: 16 amino acids. Selected positively for CCR7 and CD45RO-negative, naive CD8 cells excluded terminally differentiated effector memory CD45RA+ cells.

Sequenced material: naive CD8+ T cells sorted from blood. The chain couples TRBV29-1 to TRBJ2-6, with D hard to call. The source of this sequence is a man aged 30-40 years in good health. The CDR3 nucleotides read TGCAGCGTTGAAGGGGCGGAATTCTCTGGGGCCAACGTCCTGACTTTC. This gives the protein CSVEGAEFSGANVLTF.